The T cell receptor beta chain described here comes from a study of blood T cell repertoires in COVID-19. The V gene's germline CDR1 is SGHKS and CDR2 YYEKEE (reference sequence). V was trimmed by 4 bases and J by 1 base, leaving 17 bases between them. This CDR3 has 16 amino acids. Assay: immunoSEQ multiplex PCR; the TCRdb copy retains only in-frame clones and omits some. The sample gives about 96,000 clones, 70% to 90% of which show up once; roughly 4.2% is in the top ten. Sequences were obtained from peripheral blood. This sequence was found in a human donor with COVID-19, enrolled during active disease. The donor label of this sample is uncertain. This rearrangement joins TRBV5-5 to TRBJ1-1, with unresolved D. The CDR3 sequence: CASSPVGGYKNTEAFF. CDR3 in DNA: TGTGCCAGCAGCCCCGTTGGTGGTTACAAGAACACTGAAGCTTTCTTT.